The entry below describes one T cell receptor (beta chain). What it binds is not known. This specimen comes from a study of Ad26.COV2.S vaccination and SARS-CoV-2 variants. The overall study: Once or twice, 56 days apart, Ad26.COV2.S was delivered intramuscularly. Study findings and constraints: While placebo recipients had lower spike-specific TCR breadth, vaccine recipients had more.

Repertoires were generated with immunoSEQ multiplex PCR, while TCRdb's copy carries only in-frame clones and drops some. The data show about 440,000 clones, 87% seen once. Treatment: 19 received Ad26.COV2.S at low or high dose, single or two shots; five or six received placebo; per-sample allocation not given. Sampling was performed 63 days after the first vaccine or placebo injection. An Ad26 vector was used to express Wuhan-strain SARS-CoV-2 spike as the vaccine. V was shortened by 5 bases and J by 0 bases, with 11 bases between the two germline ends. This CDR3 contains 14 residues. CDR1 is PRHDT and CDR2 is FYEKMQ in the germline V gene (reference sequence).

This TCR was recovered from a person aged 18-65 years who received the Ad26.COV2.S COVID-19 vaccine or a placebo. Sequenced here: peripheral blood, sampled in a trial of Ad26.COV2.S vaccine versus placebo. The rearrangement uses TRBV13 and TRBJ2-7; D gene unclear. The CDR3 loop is CASSEPVSSYEQYF. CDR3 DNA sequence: TGTGCCAGCAGCGAGCCCGTTAGCTCCTACGAGCAGTACTTC.